The text below deals with one TCR beta chain. The antigen remains unidentified. Here immunoSEQ multiplex PCR was the method, and the copy in TCRdb shows in-frame clones only, minus some. The sample consists of about 2.3 million clones, just under 95% of them appearing once. This sample is drawn from a study of shared clonotypes between healthy human individuals. Whole-study context: Those who served as donors were two women and a few men between the ages of 18 and 49. Study conclusions and caveats: Clonotypes which were not shared had lower generation probabilities than clonotypes that all four donors shared.

CDR1 is SGDLS, CDR2 YYNGEE, per germline. There are 15 residues in the CDR3. V gave up 3 bases and J gave up 4 bases, with 13 bases separating them. The sequence came from a man aged 18 to 29 in good health. Some clones in this sample may be carry-over from other donors' samples. The chain is built from TRBV9 and TRBJ1-4, with D unclear. What was sequenced was naive CD4+ T cells from PBMCs. Subset reported: CD45RA+ positively selected. In DNA form, the CDR3 reads TGTGCCAGCAGCGCGTCCGGGAGCCGTAATGAAAAACTGTTTTTT. This codes for CASSASGSRNEKLFF.